A selection of T cell receptor beta chains follows, all from one sample in a study of blood T cell repertoires in COVID-19. The protocol was immunoSEQ multiplex PCR, while the TCRdb copy is restricted to in-frame clones and leaves out a portion. Of around 63,000 clones listed, about nine tenths are singletons. The sequencing input was peripheral blood. These receptors came from a woman older than 75 with acute or convalescent COVID-19. The CDR3 runs from the conserved cysteine through the conserved F or W. D genes are given only for firm matches. A row's size may be missing; if present it is once, few, many or a size class.

v_gene	j_gene	abundance	d_gene	CDR3aa	CDR3nt
TRBV6-5	TRBJ2-3	NA	NA	CASSTQGTTDTQYF	TGTGCCAGCAGTACGCAGGGAACCACAGATACGCAGTATTTT
TRBV30	TRBJ1-6	NA	TRBD1	CAWSLGQGDSPLHF	TGTGCCTGGAGTCTAGGACAGGGGGATTCACCCCTCCACTTT
TRBV19	TRBJ1-1	NA	NA	CASRPPGGGMWTEAFF	TGTGCCAGTAGACCCCCGGGAGGGGGAATGTGGACTGAAGCTTTCTTT
TRBV19	TRBJ1-5	NA	NA	CASAADSRAEWSQHF	TGTGCCAGTGCCGCTGATTCGAGGGCTGAGTGGTCCCAGCATTTT
TRBV6-2/TRBV6-3	TRBJ1-1	NA	NA	CASSSQGSTEAFF	TGTGCCAGCAGTTCACAGGGAAGCACTGAAGCTTTCTTT
TRBV3-1/TRBV3-2	TRBJ2-3	NA	NA	CASSLADSSTDTQYF	TGTGCCAGCAGCCTAGCGGACTCTAGCACAGATACGCAGTATTTT
TRBV7-6	TRBJ2-1	NA	NA	CASSLMAGDYLSNEQFF	TGTGCCAGCAGCTTAATGGCAGGGGACTACCTTAGCAATGAGCAGTTCTTC
TRBV6-2/TRBV6-3	TRBJ1-1	NA	NA	CASSYTRNTEAFF	TGTGCCAGCAGTTACACGAGGAACACTGAAGCTTTCTTT
TRBV2	TRBJ1-5	medium-sized	TRBD1	CASRSQSGGSQPQHF	TGTGCCAGCAGGTCGCAGTCAGGGGGCAGTCAGCCCCAGCATTTT
TRBV9	TRBJ1-3	NA	NA	CASSAQTGRFSGNTIYF	TGTGCCAGCAGCGCCCAGACAGGACGCTTCTCTGGAAACACCATATATTTT
TRBV5-1	TRBJ1-4	NA	TRBD1	CASSSGDRGSATNEKLFF	TGCGCCAGCAGCTCAGGGGACAGAGGGTCAGCAACTAATGAAAAACTGTTTTTT
TRBV5-4	TRBJ1-4	NA	TRBD1	CASSARQGATNEKLFF	TGTGCCAGCAGCGCTCGACAGGGAGCAACTAATGAAAAACTGTTTTTT
TRBV18	TRBJ1-1	NA	TRBD1	CASSGQVPNTEAFF	TGTGCCAGCTCGGGACAGGTACCGAACACTGAAGCTTTCTTT
TRBV7-2	TRBJ2-3	NA	TRBD2	CASSSGLAGVTQYF	TGTGCCAGCAGCTCGGGACTAGCGGGAGTTACGCAGTATTTT
TRBV11-3	TRBJ2-2	NA	NA	CASSLQGGNAIGELFF	TGTGCCAGCAGCTTGCAGGGGGGTAATGCCATCGGGGAGCTGTTTTTT
TRBV6-5	TRBJ1-5	NA	NA	CASNIEYYQPQHF	TGTGCCAGCAATATAGAGTACTATCAGCCCCAGCATTTT
TRBV11-2	TRBJ2-3	NA	NA	CASSFPTGGVTDTQYF	TGTGCCAGCAGCTTCCCAACGGGCGGGGTTACAGATACGCAGTATTTT
TRBV15	TRBJ2-2	NA	NA	CATSRDSSAGSGELFF	TGTGCCACCAGCAGAGATAGTAGTGCGGGGTCCGGGGAGCTGTTTTTT
TRBV3-1/TRBV3-2	TRBJ1-1	NA	NA	CASSQDRFGGNTEAFF	TGTGCCAGCAGCCAAGATCGATTCGGGGGGAACACTGAAGCTTTCTTT
TRBV5-4	TRBJ2-1	NA	NA	CASSPVLSHNEQFF	TGTGCCAGCAGCCCCGTACTATCCCACAATGAGCAGTTCTTC
TRBV5-1	TRBJ2-3	NA	TRBD2	CASSRWTSGNADTQYF	TGCGCCAGCAGCCGGTGGACTAGCGGGAACGCAGATACGCAGTATTTT
TRBV7-6	TRBJ2-1	NA	TRBD1	CASSLLTGFRQGDEQFF	TGTGCCAGCAGCTTACTGACAGGGTTCCGACAAGGCGATGAGCAGTTCTTC
TRBV10-1	TRBJ1-1	NA	NA	CASRREPNTEAFF	TGCGCCAGCAGAAGGGAGCCGAACACTGAAGCTTTCTTT
TRBV27	TRBJ2-7	NA	NA	CASSIPGEVEQYF	TGTGCCAGCAGTATACCTGGGGAGGTCGAGCAGTACTTC
TRBV9	TRBJ2-3	NA	TRBD2	CASSPLAGGPADTQYF	TGTGCCAGCAGCCCATTAGCGGGGGGGCCGGCAGATACGCAGTATTTT
TRBV9	TRBJ2-7	NA	NA	CASSVSYSSYEQYF	TGTGCCAGCAGCGTTAGTTATAGCTCCTACGAGCAGTACTTC
TRBV12-3/TRBV12-4	TRBJ1-6	NA	NA	CASSPIQGSPLHF	TGTGCCAGCAGCCCAATACAGGGATCACCCCTCCACTTT
TRBV18	TRBJ2-7	NA	TRBD2	CASSRSGKWDEQYF	TGTGCCAGCTCACGTAGCGGGAAGTGGGACGAGCAGTACTTC
TRBV21-1	TRBJ1-5	NA	NA	CASSKVRGQPQHF	TGTGCCAGCAGCAAGGTCAGAGGTCAGCCCCAGCATTTT
TRBV5-1	TRBJ1-5	NA	NA	CASSLGDWDNQPQHF	TGCGCCAGCAGCTTGGGGGACTGGGACAATCAGCCCCAGCATTTT